This T cell receptor (beta chain) comes out of a study of shared clonotypes between healthy human individuals. Across the study: Donors were a couple of women and a few men aged 18 to 49. Findings and caveats of the study: The represented genetic and exposure-history diversity was limited by the small number of donors.

Worth noting for this clone: The antigen is undetermined.

With 5 bases clipped from V and 3 bases from J, the junction kept 8 bases outside the gene matches. The CDR3 consists of 17 residues. CDR1 is SEHNR, CDR2 FQNEAQ, per germline (reference sequence). At a deep level, the assay was run. Profiling relied on immunoSEQ multiplex PCR, and the TCRdb table lists in-frame clones only, not all of them. The data contain about 2,100,000 clones, about 92% of them singletons. The naive CD8 population came from CD45RO-negative cells selected for CCR7, without terminally differentiated effector memory CD45RA+ cells. Sample: naive CD8+ T cells from PBMCs. The clonotype comes from a man between 18 and 29 years old in good health. Some clones in this sample may be carry-over from other donors' samples. The V call is TRBV7-9, the J call TRBJ2-2; 11 bases are shared with TRBD2. This CDR3 reads CASSNKGLAVDTGELFF. The DNA of the CDR3 is TGTGCCAGCAGCAATAAGGGACTAGCGGTTGACACCGGGGAGCTGTTTTTT.